This T cell receptor beta chain came from a study of blood T cell repertoires in COVID-19. The germline CDR1 and CDR2 sequences are SNHLY and FYNNEI. The CDR3 is 12 amino acids. Deletions cut 5 bases from V and 4 bases from J, with 8 bases between. Profiling relied on immunoSEQ multiplex PCR, and the TCRdb table lists in-frame clones only, not all of them. The table has a few hundred thousand clones, approximately 90% seen once. The study recruited people aged 18 to 89 years across about two dozen US areas. Recovery meant two consecutive negative NP/OP PCR tests, professional clearance, or resolved symptoms.

The chain couples TRBV2 to TRBJ1-1, with a weak D call TRBD1 (5 bases). The receptor's source is a young woman who had recovered from COVID-19. The material sequenced was PBMCs or T cells enriched from blood (not recorded which). Written as DNA, the CDR3 is TGTGCCAGCAGTCTTGACAGCACTGAAGCTTTCTTT. Translated: CASSLDSTEAFF. Full variable domain (outside the CDR3, taken from reference TRBV2 and TRBJ1-1): EPEVTQTPSHQVTQMGQEVILRCVPISNHLYFYWYRQILGQKVEFLVSFYNNEISEKSEIFDDQFSVERPDGSNFTLKIRSTKLEDSAMYFCASSLDSTEAFFGQGTRLTVV.